Below, 18 T cell receptor beta chains from the same sample are listed, as sequenced in a study of blood T cell repertoires in COVID-19. The method was immunoSEQ multiplex PCR; TCRdb's version includes in-frame clones alone and lacks a portion of them. This table has 100,000 to 150,000 clones, around 83% appearing once. The sequenced sample was peripheral blood. The source is a man aged 35-49 years with active or convalescent COVID-19.

J is TRBJ2-7 and V is TRBV7-6; TRBD2 might be the D (7 bases). This CDR3 has 16 amino acids. Per the germline V gene, CDR1 is SGHVS and CDR2 is FNYEAQ. V was cut by 0 bases and J by 6 bases, with 18 bases left in between. CDR3 residues: CASSLASAGAGGEQYF. DNA of the CDR3: TGTGCCAGCAGCTTAGCTTCGGCGGGGGCCGGGGGCGAGCAGTACTTC.

This rearrangement joins TRBV25-1 to TRBJ2-7; 11 nucleotides line up with TRBD2. Germline assignment: CDR1 MGHDK and CDR2 SYGVNS. Trimming removed 0 bases from V and 3 bases from J; junction bases left unmatched: 1. The CDR3 has 15 amino acids. The chain's CDR3 is CASSEYTSGGYEQYF. The DNA of the CDR3 is TGTGCCAGCAGTGAATATACTAGCGGGGGCTACGAGCAGTACTTC.

The CDR3 loop reads CASIPTGNTEAFF. The CDR3 nucleotides are TGTGCCAGCATACCTACAGGGAACACTGAAGCTTTCTTT. The chain uses TRBV6-4 and TRBJ1-1, with D possibly TRBD1 on 5 matching bases. Germline V gene sequence: CDR1 MRHNA, CDR2 SNTAGT. The CDR3 spans 13 residues. Between the trimmed V and J ends, which lost 7 bases and 1 base, there was a span of 10 bases.

The J gene is TRBJ1-4, the V gene TRBV19, with D hard to call. This CDR3 has 16 residues. In germline, CDR1 is LNHDA, CDR2 SQIVND (reference sequence). Trimming took off 0 bases at V and 8 bases at J, with 16 bases between the two ends. The CDR3 DNA reads as TGTGCCAGTAGTATAGATCCGAGGGATCTATTGGAAAAACTGTTTTTT. Translating it yields CASSIDPRDLLEKLFF.

The genes are TRBV7-2 and TRBJ2-7; 10 bases fit TRBD1. The V segment lost 5 bases and the J segment 1 base; nucleotides outside the gene matches: 2. The length of the CDR3 is 14 residues. Germline V CDR1 and CDR2: SGHTA, FQGNSA. The CDR3 DNA reads TGTGCCAGCAGCCGGGACAGGGGTTCCTACGAGCAGTACTTC. It codes for CASSRDRGSYEQYF. Using reference TRBV7-2 and TRBJ2-7 for the parts outside the CDR3, the full variable domain is GAGVSQSPSNKVTEKGKDVELRCDPISGHTALYWYRQSLGQGLEFLIYFQGNSAPDKSGLPSDRFSAERTGGSVSTLTIQRTQQEDSAVYLCASSRDRGSYEQYFGPGTRLTVT.

This clone was recorded a few times. This rearrangement joins TRBV6-2 or TRBV6-3 to TRBJ2-5, with TRBD2 identical over 15 bases. The trim removed 7 bases at V and 5 bases at J, leaving 11 bases unmatched. The CDR3 consists of 17 residues. Germline V gene lookup returns CDR1 MNHEY and CDR2 SVGEGT. The CDR3 nucleotides read TGTGCCAGCACCCCCGGACTAGCGGGGGGGCGCGGTGAGACCCAGTACTTC. This encodes CASTPGLAGGRGETQYF.

The V gene is TRBV10-3, the J gene TRBJ2-1; 10 bases agree with TRBD2. CDR1 is ENHRY and CDR2 is SYGVKD in the germline V gene. V gave up 5 bases and J gave up 1 base; unmatched junction bases: 2. The length of the CDR3 is 15 residues. DNA of the CDR3: TGTGCCATCAGTAGCGGGGGGGCATCCTACAATGAGCAGTTCTTC. Translating gives CAISSGGASYNEQFF.

The chain combines TRBV6-5 with TRBJ1-1, with 7 bases matching TRBD1. CDR3 length equals 15 residues. Germline CDR1 MNHEY, CDR2 SVGAGI. With V trimmed by 1 base and J by 1 base, 3 bases remained unmatched. The CDR3 is CASSYYGTANTEAFF. Written as DNA, the CDR3 is TGTGCCAGCAGTTACTACGGGACAGCGAACACTGAAGCTTTCTTT.

The J gene is TRBJ1-3, the V gene TRBV30, with D unresolved. Germline lookup yields CDR1 GTSNPN and CDR2 SVGIG (reference sequence). The V and J ends lost 3 bases and 7 bases respectively, with 10 bases between them. The CDR3 loop spans 12 amino acids. The CDR3 spells CAWREHQNTIYF. Here the CDR3 DNA reads TGTGCCTGGAGAGAACACCAGAACACCATATATTTT.

This CDR3 is CASSPQDTQYF. CDR3 DNA sequence: TGTGCCAGCAGTCCCCAGGATACGCAGTATTTT. This rearrangement joins TRBV6-6 to TRBJ2-3; D not certain. The germline CDR1 and CDR2 sequences are MNHNY and SVGAGI (reference sequence). This CDR3 is built from 11 residues. Trimming took off 5 bases at V and 6 bases at J, with 6 bases between the two ends.

The V and J genes are TRBV5-4 and TRBJ2-3; TRBD1 might be the D (7 bases). V was pared by 2 bases and J by 6 bases, with 16 bases between. CDR1 and CDR2 (germline): SGHNT, YYREEE (reference sequence). CDR3 size: 15 residues. The CDR3 DNA is TGTGCCAGCAGCTTCGGAGGGGGCGAGACGGATACGCAGTATTTT. Translation: CASSFGGGETDTQYF. Based on the CDR3 plus reference TRBV5-4 and TRBJ2-3, the full variable domain is ETGVTQSPTHLIKTRGQQVTLRCSSQSGHNTVSWYQQALGQGPQFIFQYYREEENGRGNFPPRFSGLQFPNYSSELNVNALELDDSALYLCASSFGGGETDTQYFGPGTRLTVL.

The chain recombines TRBV29-1 with TRBJ2-1, with D possibly TRBD2 on 6 matching bases. V was trimmed by 1 base and J by 7 bases, leaving 11 bases between them. CDR3 size: 13 residues. CDR1 is SQVTM and CDR2 is ANQGSEA in the germline V gene. This chain's CDR3 is CSVEGLEGNEQFF. The CDR3 DNA follows: TGCAGCGTTGAAGGACTAGAAGGTAATGAGCAGTTCTTC.

This clone has a single count. The chain couples TRBV21-1 to TRBJ2-2; the D call in the table, TRBD2, was not verified against the DNA. TRBV21-1 represents a pseudogene. This CDR3 has 17 amino acids. As DNA, the CDR3 is TGTGCCAGCAGCACCACTAACGGGGGGCCGAACACCGGGGAGCTGTTTTTT. It specifies CASSTTNGGPNTGELFF.

A single count supports this clone. V and J are TRBV19 and TRBJ2-7; TRBD2 is a possible D gene (6 bases). V was trimmed by 3 bases and J by 0 bases, leaving 12 bases between them. Germline loops: CDR1 LNHDA, CDR2 SQIVND (reference sequence). The CDR3 runs to 15 residues. As DNA, the CDR3 is TGTGCCAGTAGTATCGGCCTAGCGAGCTCCTACGAGCAGTACTTC. Amino acids: CASSIGLASSYEQYF. Using reference TRBV19 and TRBJ2-7 for the parts outside the CDR3, the full variable domain is DGGITQSPKYLFRKEGQNVTLSCEQNLNHDAMYWYRQDPGQGLRLIYYSQIVNDFQKGDIAEGYSVSREKKESFPLTVTSAQKNPTAFYLCASSIGLASSYEQYFGPGTRLTVT.

The chain employs TRBV2 and TRBJ1-5; D may be TRBD1 (6 bases). Trimming cost V 6 bases and J 1 base, with 13 bases left between them. The CDR3 extends over 15 amino acids. Per germline, CDR1 SNHLY and CDR2 FYNNEI. This chain's CDR3 is CASRGGGKSNQPQHF. CDR3 bases: TGTGCCAGCAGAGGTGGGGGCAAGAGCAATCAGCCCCAGCATTTT.

The chain carries TRBV4-1 and TRBJ1-1, with D maybe TRBD1 (5 bases). CDR3 length: 15 amino acids. V was clipped by 0 bases and J by 5 bases, with 13 bases between them. From germline, CDR1 is MGHRA and CDR2 YSYEKL. The CDR3 sequence: CASSQDRAGRTEAFF. The DNA for the CDR3 is TGCGCCAGCAGCCAAGATCGGGCAGGGAGGACTGAAGCTTTCTTT.

The rearrangement links TRBV13 to TRBJ2-1; the match to TRBD2 covers 11 bases. The CDR3 runs 14 residues. J gave up 7 bases and V 10 bases, and 9 bases lay outside the gene matches. CDR1 is PRHDT, CDR2 FYEKMQ, per germline (reference sequence). The CDR3 DNA is TGTGCCACCCAGCGACTAGCGGGGAGGAATGAGCAGTTCTTC. Its translation is CATQRLAGRNEQFF.

This clone showed up just once. This chain connects TRBV6-5 to TRBJ1-2; 9 bases map to TRBD1. Unmatched junction bases numbered 3, after V lost 2 bases and J lost 2 bases. This CDR3 region has 15 residues. CDR1 and CDR2 (germline): MNHEY, SVGAGI. The chain's CDR3 is CASSYRDRENYGYTF. The CDR3 DNA reads as TGTGCCAGCAGTTACCGGGACAGGGAGAACTATGGCTACACCTTC.